A single sample gave rise to the 2 T cell receptor beta chains below, sequenced in a study of CD8+ T cells in alopecia areata. Following extraction, RNA underwent reverse transcription to cDNA, which served as the sequencing template. Method: immunoSEQ multiplex PCR; TCRdb's copy keeps in-frame clones and lacks some. The table records roughly 180,000 clones, roughly 60% of them present only once. Specimen: CD4+ T cells sorted from blood, collected at week 0. These receptors originate from a human donor with alopecia areata.

This clone was seen a few times. The V call is TRBV5-1, the J call TRBJ1-5; D is ambiguous. Trimming left V 1 base short and J 7 bases short, with 15 bases between. CDR3 length: 15 amino acids. Per the germline V gene, CDR1 is SGHRS and CDR2 is YFSETQ. The CDR3 protein is CASSLRPSSDQPQHF. The DNA for the CDR3 is TGCGCCAGCAGCTTGCGGCCGAGCAGTGACCAGCCCCAGCATTTT. The full variable domain, in which reference TRBV5-1 and TRBJ1-5 provide the parts outside the CDR3, is KAGVTQTPRYLIKTRGQQVTLSCSPISGHRSVSWYQQTPGQGLQFLFEYFSETQRNKGNFPGRFSGRQFSNSRSEMNVSTLELGDSALYLCASSLRPSSDQPQHFGDGTRLSIL.

The V gene is TRBV6-1, the J gene TRBJ1-1, with unresolved D. This CDR3 is 15 amino acids long. Trimming took off 2 bases at V and 2 bases at J, with 12 bases between the two ends. The germline V gene has CDR1 MNHNS and CDR2 SASEGT. The CDR3 region is CASSEFGRSNTEAFF. CDR3 in DNA: TGTGCCAGCAGTGAATTTGGCAGGAGTAACACTGAAGCTTTCTTT.